One and the same sample provided the 18 T cell receptor beta chains below, sequenced in a study of blood T cell repertoires in COVID-19. Clones were sequenced by immunoSEQ multiplex PCR, and TCRdb holds only the in-frame ones, with some missing. Of fewer than 400,000 clones listed, around four fifths were seen once; the top ten hold 2.5% to 3%. The sequenced sample was peripheral blood. These receptors came from a man aged 30-40 years with active or convalescent COVID-19.

The rearrangement joins TRBV28 to TRBJ2-1; D perhaps matches TRBD2 (6 bases). This CDR3 spans 17 amino acids. Between the trimmed V and J ends, which lost 4 bases and 5 bases, there was a span of 21 bases. Germline V gives CDR1 MDHEN, CDR2 SYDVKM. The CDR3 nucleotides read TGTGCCAGCAGTTCCCTCGACCTTAGGAGGGCCGACAATGAGCAGTTCTTC. Its protein is CASSSLDLRRADNEQFF.

V and J are TRBV7-2 and TRBJ1-2; TRBD1 is a possible D gene (6 bases). The CDR3 loop spans 15 amino acids. Trimming cost V 1 base and J 2 bases, with 11 bases left between them. Germline V CDR1 and CDR2: SGHTA, FQGNSA. The CDR3 loop is CASSLGHRENYGYTF. CDR3 coding DNA: TGTGCCAGCAGCTTAGGGCACAGGGAGAACTATGGCTACACCTTC.

The V call is TRBV4-1, the J call TRBJ2-7; TRBD2 agrees at 12 bases. CDR1 is MGHRA, CDR2 YSYEKL, per germline. The V gene end was trimmed by 5 bases and the J gene end by 3 bases; junction bases not matched to a gene: 8. The CDR3 extends over 16 amino acids. As DNA, the CDR3 is TGCGCCAGCAGCAGCCTATCTAGCGGGGGGGGCTACGAGCAGTACTTC. Translated, it gives CASSSLSSGGGYEQYF.

The chain recombines TRBV7-2 with TRBJ2-2; perhaps TRBD2 as D (6 bases). CDR1 and CDR2 from the germline V gene are SGHTA and FQGNSA. The CDR3 runs to 16 residues. Trimming cost V 5 bases and J 0 bases, with 13 bases left between them. CDR3 loop: CASSPGDSSNTGELFF. In DNA form, the CDR3 reads TGTGCCAGCAGCCCTGGGGACTCTTCGAACACCGGGGAGCTGTTTTTT.

The chain is built from TRBV4-2 and TRBJ2-7, with TRBD1 matching 8 bases. Germline-derived CDR1 and CDR2 are LGHNA and YNFKEQ. V dropped 0 bases and J dropped 5; count of bases not matched to a gene: 6. This CDR3 has 15 amino acids. The CDR3 DNA reads as TGTGCCAGCAGCCAAGACCTCAGGGGGCTCAACGAGCAGTACTTC. Encoded protein: CASSQDLRGLNEQYF.

The chain couples TRBV4-3 to TRBJ2-2; 7 bases map to TRBD2. Germline V CDR1 and CDR2: LGHNA, YSLEER. The trim removed 0 bases at V and 4 bases at J, leaving 2 bases unmatched. The CDR3 covers 15 residues. The CDR3 DNA reads TGCGCCAGCAGCCAAGATTGGGGGGGCACCGGGGAGCTGTTTTTT. This translates into CASSQDWGGTGELFF.

V usage is TRBV30 and J usage is TRBJ1-6; D is unresolved. The germline CDR1 and CDR2 sequences are GTSNPN and SVGIG (reference sequence). V was shortened by 1 base and J by 0 bases, with 7 bases between the two germline ends. This CDR3 spans 15 amino acids. CDR3 region: CAWSDWSSYNSPLHF. The CDR3 DNA follows: TGTGCCTGGAGTGACTGGAGCTCCTATAATTCACCCCTCCACTTT.

J is TRBJ1-4 and V is TRBV7-2; 8 nucleotides match TRBD1. V gave up 3 bases and J gave up 6 bases; unmatched junction bases: 6. The germline V gene encodes CDR1 SGHTA and CDR2 FQGNSA. This CDR3 has 15 amino acids. The CDR3 loop is CASSFGAGGDEKLFF. The CDR3 region has the DNA TGTGCCAGCAGCTTCGGGGCAGGGGGCGATGAAAAACTGTTTTTT.

V gene TRBV9 combines with J gene TRBJ2-5; a possible D gene is TRBD2 (6 bases). The V gene's germline CDR1 is SGDLS and CDR2 YYNGEE. This CDR3 has 15 residues. Trimming removed 0 bases at V and 1 base at J, with 10 bases between. CDR3 sequence reads: CASSVVGGSQETQYF. Here the CDR3 DNA reads TGTGCCAGCAGCGTAGTCGGGGGTTCCCAAGAGACCCAGTACTTC. Based on the CDR3 plus reference TRBV9 and TRBJ2-5, the full variable domain is DSGVTQTPKHLITATGQRVTLRCSPRSGDLSVYWYQQSLDQGLQFLIQYYNGEERAKGNILERFSAQQFPDLHSELNLSSLELGDSALYFCASSVVGGSQETQYFGPGTRLLVL.

This chain uses TRBV6-6 with TRBJ2-1, with TRBD2 matching over 8 bases. The junction had 12 bases not matched to a gene; V was cut back by 9 bases and J by 8 bases. Germline V gene lookup returns CDR1 MNHNY and CDR2 SVGAGI (reference sequence). The CDR3 totals 14 residues. The chain's CDR3 is CASISTGREDEQFF. CDR3 sequence (DNA): TGTGCCAGTATTAGTACCGGGAGGGAGGATGAGCAGTTCTTC.

This clone was seen a few times. V gene TRBV2 combines with J gene TRBJ2-3; 7 bases match TRBD1. The germline gives CDR1 SNHLY, CDR2 FYNNEI. Losses at the gene ends were 4 bases for V and 1 base for J; bases not matched to a gene: 2. This CDR3 is 14 amino acids long. The CDR3 is CASSVGQGTDTQYF. In DNA form, the CDR3 reads TGTGCCAGCAGTGTAGGACAGGGCACAGATACGCAGTATTTT. Based on the CDR3 plus reference TRBV2 and TRBJ2-3, the full variable domain is EPEVTQTPSHQVTQMGQEVILRCVPISNHLYFYWYRQILGQKVEFLVSFYNNEISEKSEIFDDQFSVERPDGSNFTLKIRSTKLEDSAMYFCASSVGQGTDTQYFGPGTRLTVL.

The chain carries TRBV5-8 and TRBJ1-2; 7 nucleotides align to TRBD1. The junction had 7 bases not matched to a gene; V was cut back by 2 bases and J by 6 bases. The germline V gene has CDR1 SGHTS and CDR2 YDEGEE. The CDR3 covers 14 residues. CDR3 bases: TGTGCCAGCAGCTTAGCAGGGGGAGGCCATGGCTACACCTTC. It codes for CASSLAGGGHGYTF.

The chain couples TRBV5-1 to TRBJ2-3, with TRBD2 matching over 9 bases. From germline, CDR1 is SGHRS and CDR2 YFSETQ. J lost 5 bases, V lost 6 bases, and 7 bases had no gene match. The CDR3 consists of 14 residues. CDR3 nucleotides: TGCGCCAGCAATAGCGGGAGTGGAGGAGATACGCAGTATTTT. As protein: CASNSGSGGDTQYF. Based on the CDR3 plus reference TRBV5-1 and TRBJ2-3, the full variable domain is KAGVTQTPRYLIKTRGQQVTLSCSPISGHRSVSWYQQTPGQGLQFLFEYFSETQRNKGNFPGRFSGRQFSNSRSEMNVSTLELGDSALYLCASNSGSGGDTQYFGPGTRLTVL.

The J gene is TRBJ2-5, the V gene TRBV7-9; 14 positions agree with TRBD2. CDR3 length equals 16 residues. Losses at the gene ends were 0 bases for V and 7 bases for J; bases not matched to a gene: 4. Germline loops: CDR1 SEHNR, CDR2 FQNEAQ (reference sequence). The CDR3 is CASSLAQGTSGRTQYF. The CDR3 DNA reads as TGTGCCAGCAGCTTAGCGCAAGGGACTAGCGGGAGGACCCAGTACTTC.

V is TRBV11-3 and J is TRBJ2-2, with TRBD1 matching 7 bases. In germline, CDR1 is SGHNT, CDR2 YENEEA. CDR3 length: 13 residues. J lost 7 bases, V lost 5 bases, and 4 bases had no gene match. As DNA, the CDR3 is TGTGCCAGCAGCCCCGACAGGGACGGGGAGCTGTTTTTT. Protein product: CASSPDRDGELFF.

V usage is TRBV7-8 and J usage is TRBJ2-5; the match to TRBD2 covers 11 bases. The CDR3 loop spans 15 amino acids. The germline V gene has CDR1 SGHVS and CDR2 FQNEAQ. Unmatched junction bases numbered 2, after V lost 2 bases and J lost 3 bases. The CDR3 DNA sequence: TGTGCCAGCAGCTTACCGGGACTAGCGGAAGAGACCCAGTACTTC. This encodes CASSLPGLAEETQYF.

This clone is a singleton in its sample. The chain uses TRBV18 and TRBJ2-7; D uncertain. The V gene's germline CDR1 is KGHSH and CDR2 LQKENI. The CDR3 length is 14 residues. V was shortened by 0 bases and J by 1 base, with 7 bases between the two germline ends. The CDR3 bases are TGTGCCAGCTCACCACCGACCGGGTCCTACGAGCAGTACTTC. Translated, it gives CASSPPTGSYEQYF.

V is TRBV7-2 and J is TRBJ2-5; TRBD2 agrees at 8 bases. Trimming at V came to 1 base and at J to 5 bases, leaving 3 bases not matched to a gene. CDR1 is SGHTA and CDR2 is FQGNSA in the germline V gene. CDR3 length: 14 amino acids. The CDR3 bases are TGTGCCAGCAGCTTAGAAGCGGGAGATGAGACCCAGTACTTC. It specifies CASSLEAGDETQYF.